This T cell receptor (beta chain) was sequenced during a study of blood T cells in healthy people across ages. It was with a sample-barcoded 5' primer and a J-beta primer mix that a second PCR of roughly 7 to 12 cycles was run. TCRdb passed the 5' RACE reads through MiXCR, listing each CDR3 protein once. There are some 850,000 distinct CDR3 sequences in the sample; 25% to 30% occur only once, and 2.5% to 3.5% lies in the top ten. The CDR3 covers 15 residues. After removal of 3 bases from V and 8 bases from J, the junction contained 12 bases not matched to a gene. The V gene's germline CDR1 is MDHEN and CDR2 SYDVKM. These data are also associated with another study on T cells of mothers and their children. From that second work: Biologically related mothers and children overlapped slightly more than unrelated pairs, a non-significant difference. T cell clones that were persistent and microchimeric went undetected.

The chain links TRBV28 to TRBJ1-2, with 7 bases that match TRBD1. The sample was blood. This clonotype was obtained from a boy younger than 18 in good health. As DNA, the CDR3 is TGTGCCAGCAGTTTGGCGAGGGAGGGGGCGAAGGGCTACACCTTC. It encodes CASSLAREGAKGYTF.